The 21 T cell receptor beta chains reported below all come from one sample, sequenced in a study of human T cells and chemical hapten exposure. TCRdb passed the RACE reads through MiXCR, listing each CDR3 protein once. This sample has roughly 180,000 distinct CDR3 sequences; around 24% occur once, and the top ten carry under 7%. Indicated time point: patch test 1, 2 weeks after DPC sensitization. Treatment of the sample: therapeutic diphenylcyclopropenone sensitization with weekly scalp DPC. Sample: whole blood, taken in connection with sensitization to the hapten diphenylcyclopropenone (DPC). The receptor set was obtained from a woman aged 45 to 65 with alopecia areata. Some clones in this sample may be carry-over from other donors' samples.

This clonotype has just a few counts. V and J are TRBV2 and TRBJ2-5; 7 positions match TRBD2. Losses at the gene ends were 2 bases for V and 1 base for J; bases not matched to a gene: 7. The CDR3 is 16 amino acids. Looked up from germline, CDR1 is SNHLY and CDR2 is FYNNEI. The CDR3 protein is CASSEFTGLTQETQYF. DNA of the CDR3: TGTGCCAGCAGTGAATTTACGGGACTAACCCAAGAGACCCAGTACTTC.

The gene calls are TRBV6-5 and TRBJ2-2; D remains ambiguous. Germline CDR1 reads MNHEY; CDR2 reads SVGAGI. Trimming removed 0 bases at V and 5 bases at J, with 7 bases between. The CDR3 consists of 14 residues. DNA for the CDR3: TGTGCCAGCAGTTACTCGGTTGTGACCGGGGAGCTGTTTTTT. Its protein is CASSYSVVTGELFF.

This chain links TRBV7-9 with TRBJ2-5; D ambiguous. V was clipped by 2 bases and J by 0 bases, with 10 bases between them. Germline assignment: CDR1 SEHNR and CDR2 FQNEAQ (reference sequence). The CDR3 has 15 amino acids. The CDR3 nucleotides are TGTGCCAGCAGCTTATCATACGGGTACCAAGAGACCCAGTACTTC. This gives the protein CASSLSYGYQETQYF.

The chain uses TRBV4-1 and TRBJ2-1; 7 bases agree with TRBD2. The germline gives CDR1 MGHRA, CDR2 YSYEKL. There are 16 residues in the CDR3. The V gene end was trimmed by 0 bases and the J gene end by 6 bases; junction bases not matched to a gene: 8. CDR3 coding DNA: TGCGCCAGCAGCCAAGACGGCGGGAGCCCTTCCAATGAGCAGTTCTTC. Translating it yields CASSQDGGSPSNEQFF.

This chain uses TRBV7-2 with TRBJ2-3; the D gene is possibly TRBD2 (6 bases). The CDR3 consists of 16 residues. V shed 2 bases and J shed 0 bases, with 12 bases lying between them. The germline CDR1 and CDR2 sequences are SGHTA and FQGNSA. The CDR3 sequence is CASSLLPGTSTDTQYF. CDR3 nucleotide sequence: TGTGCCAGCAGCTTACTCCCCGGGACTAGCACAGATACGCAGTATTTT.

The chain's CDR3 is CASEGQGAREQFF. The CDR3 DNA follows: TGTGCCAGCGAGGGACAGGGGGCGAGGGAGCAGTTCTTC. The rearrangement uses TRBV12-3 or TRBV12-4 and TRBJ2-1, with 12 bases that match TRBD1. V dropped 8 bases and J dropped 10; count of bases not matched to a gene: 6. The CDR3 has 13 residues.

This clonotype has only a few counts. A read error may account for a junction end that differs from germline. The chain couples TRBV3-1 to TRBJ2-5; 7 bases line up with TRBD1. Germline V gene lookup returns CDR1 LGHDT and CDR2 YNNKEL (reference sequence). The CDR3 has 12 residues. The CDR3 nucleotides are TGTGCCAGCAGCCATCTCACAGGGGCGCCGAACTTC. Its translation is CASSHLTGAPNF.

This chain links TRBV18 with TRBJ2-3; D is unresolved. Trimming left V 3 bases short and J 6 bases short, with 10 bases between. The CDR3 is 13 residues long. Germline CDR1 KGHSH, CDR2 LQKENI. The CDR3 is CASSPQRTDTQYF. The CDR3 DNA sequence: TGTGCCAGCTCACCCCAGCGTACCGATACGCAGTATTTT. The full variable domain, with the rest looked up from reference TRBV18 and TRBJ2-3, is NAGVMQNPRHLVRRRGQEARLRCSPMKGHSHVYWYRQLPEEGLKFMVYLQKENIIDESGMPKERFSAEFPKEGPSILRIQQVVRGDSAAYFCASSPQRTDTQYFGPGTRLTVL.

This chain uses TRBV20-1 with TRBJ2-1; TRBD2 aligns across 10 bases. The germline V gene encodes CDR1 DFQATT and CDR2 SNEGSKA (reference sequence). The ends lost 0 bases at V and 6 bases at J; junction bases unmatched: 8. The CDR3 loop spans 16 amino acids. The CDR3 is CSARDLAAGGRNEQFF. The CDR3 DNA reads TGCAGTGCTAGAGACTTGGCAGCGGGAGGGCGCAATGAGCAGTTCTTC.

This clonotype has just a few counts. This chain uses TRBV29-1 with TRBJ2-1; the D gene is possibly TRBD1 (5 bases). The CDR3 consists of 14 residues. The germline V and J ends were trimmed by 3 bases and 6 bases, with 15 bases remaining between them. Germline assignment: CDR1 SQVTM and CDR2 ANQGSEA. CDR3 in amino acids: CSVDVGRVINEQFF. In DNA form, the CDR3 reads TGCAGCGTTGACGTGGGGCGCGTAATCAATGAGCAGTTCTTC.

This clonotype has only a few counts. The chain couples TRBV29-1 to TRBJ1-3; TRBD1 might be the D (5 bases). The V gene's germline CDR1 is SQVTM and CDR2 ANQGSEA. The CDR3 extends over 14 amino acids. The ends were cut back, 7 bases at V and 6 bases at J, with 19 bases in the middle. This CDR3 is CSAITPDTANTIYF. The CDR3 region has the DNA TGCAGCGCCATCACACCGGACACCGCAAACACCATATATTTT.

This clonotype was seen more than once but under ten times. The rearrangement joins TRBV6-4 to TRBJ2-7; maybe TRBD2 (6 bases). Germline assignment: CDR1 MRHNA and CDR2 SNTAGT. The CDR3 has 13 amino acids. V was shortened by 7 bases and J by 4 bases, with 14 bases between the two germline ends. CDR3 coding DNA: TGTGCCAGCATCGGTGGGAGGCTATACGAGCAGTACTTC. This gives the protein CASIGGRLYEQYF.

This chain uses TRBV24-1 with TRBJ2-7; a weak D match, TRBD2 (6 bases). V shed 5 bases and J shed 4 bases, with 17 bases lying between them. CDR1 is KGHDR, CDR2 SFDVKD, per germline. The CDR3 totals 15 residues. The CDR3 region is CATSGPGETVYEQYF. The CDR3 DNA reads TGTGCCACCAGTGGGCCGGGGGAGACTGTATACGAGCAGTACTTC.

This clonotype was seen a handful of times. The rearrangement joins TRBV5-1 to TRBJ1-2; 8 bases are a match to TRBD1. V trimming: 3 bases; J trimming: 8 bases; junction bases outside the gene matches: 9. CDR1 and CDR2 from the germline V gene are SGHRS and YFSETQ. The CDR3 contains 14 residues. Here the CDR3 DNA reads TGCGCCAGCAGCTCGGACAGGGTCGAGGAGGGCTACACCTTC. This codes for CASSSDRVEEGYTF.

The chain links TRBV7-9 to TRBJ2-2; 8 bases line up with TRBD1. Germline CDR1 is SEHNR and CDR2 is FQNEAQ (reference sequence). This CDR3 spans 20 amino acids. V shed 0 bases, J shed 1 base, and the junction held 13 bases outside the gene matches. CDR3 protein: CASSLAGAGGPILNTGELFF. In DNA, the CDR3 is TGTGCCAGCAGCTTAGCAGGGGCAGGGGGCCCCATTTTGAACACCGGGGAGCTGTTTTTT.

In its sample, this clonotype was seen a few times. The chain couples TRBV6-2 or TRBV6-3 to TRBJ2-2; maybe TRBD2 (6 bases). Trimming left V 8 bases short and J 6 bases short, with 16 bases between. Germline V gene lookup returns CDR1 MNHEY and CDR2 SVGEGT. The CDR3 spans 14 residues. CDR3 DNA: TGTGCCAGCCTCCGTCGGGAGATTCCCGGGGAGCTGTTTTTT. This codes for CASLRREIPGELFF.

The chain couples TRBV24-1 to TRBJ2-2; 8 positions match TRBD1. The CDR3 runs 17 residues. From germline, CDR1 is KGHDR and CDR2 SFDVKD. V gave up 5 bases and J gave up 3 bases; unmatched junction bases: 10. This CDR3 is CATSGGAGQVDTGELFF. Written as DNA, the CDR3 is TGTGCCACCAGTGGAGGGGCGGGACAGGTCGACACCGGGGAGCTGTTTTTT.

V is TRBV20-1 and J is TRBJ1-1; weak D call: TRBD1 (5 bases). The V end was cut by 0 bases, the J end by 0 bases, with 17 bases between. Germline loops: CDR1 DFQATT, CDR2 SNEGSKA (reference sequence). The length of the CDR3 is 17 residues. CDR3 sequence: CSARDEGSNGLNTEAFF. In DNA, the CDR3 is TGCAGTGCTAGAGATGAGGGGAGTAACGGGTTGAACACTGAAGCTTTCTTT.

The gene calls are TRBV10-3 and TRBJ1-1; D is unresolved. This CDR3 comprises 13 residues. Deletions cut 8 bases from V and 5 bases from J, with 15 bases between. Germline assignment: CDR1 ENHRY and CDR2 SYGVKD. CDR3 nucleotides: TGTGCCATCGCACCGGGTCCTGGAACTGAAGCTTTCTTT. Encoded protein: CAIAPGPGTEAFF.

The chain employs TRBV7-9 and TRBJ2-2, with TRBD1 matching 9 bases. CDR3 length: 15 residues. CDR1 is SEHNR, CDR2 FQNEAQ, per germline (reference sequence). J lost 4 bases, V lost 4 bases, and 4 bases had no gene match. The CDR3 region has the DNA TGTGCCAGCAGCTCGGGACAGGGATTCACCGGGGAGCTGTTTTTT. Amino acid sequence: CASSSGQGFTGELFF.

CDR3 residues: CASSQDDRSGGYTF. CDR3 DNA sequence: TGTGCCAGCAGCCAAGATGACAGGTCTGGAGGCTACACCTTC. J is TRBJ1-2 and V is TRBV3-1, with a possible D match to TRBD1 (6 bases). The germline CDR1 and CDR2 sequences are LGHDT and YNNKEL (reference sequence). Trimming shortened V by 0 bases and J by 8 bases, and 13 bases separated the two germline ends. The CDR3 loop spans 14 amino acids.